The 24 T cell receptor beta chains given below trace back to one sample, sequenced in a study of cytomegalovirus exposure and HLA in healthy donors. PCR employed 60 Vbeta and 13 Jbeta primers. The protocol was immunoSEQ multiplex PCR, while the TCRdb copy is restricted to in-frame clones and leaves out a portion. This table holds about 200,000 clones, 65% to 90% found once. The material sequenced was PBMCs. The receptors originated from a woman in her twenties or thirties in good health and CMV-seronegative.

This clone was observed a few times. The rearrangement links TRBV6-1 to TRBJ2-1, with 8 bases matching TRBD2. Trimming cost V 4 bases and J 2 bases; bases outside gene matches: 16. CDR3 length: 19 residues. Germline CDR1 MNHNS, CDR2 SASEGT. The CDR3 DNA reads as TGTGCCAGCAGTGTATCTCTGGGGAGCGGGAGTCGCGCCTACAATGAGCAGTTCTTC. Amino acid sequence: CASSVSLGSGSRAYNEQFF.

On this clone itself: The identical CDR3 is also encoded by other nucleotide sequences in the sample. V gene TRBV6-5 combines with J gene TRBJ2-3, with 7 bases matching TRBD2. Trimming cost V 2 bases and J 1 base; bases outside gene matches: 0. CDR1 and CDR2 (germline): MNHEY, SVGAGI. The CDR3 consists of 14 residues. The CDR3 is CASSYGGGTDTQYF. DNA of the CDR3: TGTGCCAGCAGTTACGGGGGGGGCACAGATACGCAGTATTTT.

The chain joins TRBV29-1 to TRBJ2-5; D is perhaps TRBD2 (6 bases). From germline, CDR1 is SQVTM and CDR2 ANQGSEA. CDR3 length equals 12 residues. V lost 8 bases to trimming and J lost 0 bases, with 10 bases between them. The CDR3, as DNA: TGCAGCTTAGCGGAGGACCAAGAGACCCAGTACTTC. It yields the protein CSLAEDQETQYF.

The genes are TRBV19 and TRBJ2-1; D perhaps matches TRBD1 (7 bases). The CDR3 spans 17 residues. The V end lost 2 bases, the J end lost 9 bases, and 23 bases lay between the germline ends. The germline CDR1 and CDR2 sequences are LNHDA and SQIVND (reference sequence). CDR3 in amino acids: CASSIQRAGGQSIEQFF. The CDR3 DNA is TGTGCCAGTAGTATACAGCGGGCAGGGGGTCAATCTATTGAGCAGTTCTTC.

The rearrangement links TRBV7-9 to TRBJ2-5; 16 bases align to TRBD2. J lost 4 bases, V lost 5 bases, and 4 bases had no gene match. CDR1 and CDR2 from the germline V gene are SEHNR and FQNEAQ (reference sequence). The CDR3 is 16 residues long. CDR3 sequence: CASSPGLAGGRETQYF. CDR3 bases: TGTGCCAGCAGCCCGGGACTAGCGGGAGGGAGAGAGACCCAGTACTTC.

The chain links TRBV9 to TRBJ2-1; TRBD2 aligns across 11 bases. Germline lookup yields CDR1 SGDLS and CDR2 YYNGEE. V was clipped by 0 bases and J by 0 bases; unmatched bases: 8. The CDR3 runs 19 residues. The CDR3 DNA is TGTGCCAGCAGCGTAGGTGGGACTAGCGGCACCCCCTCCTACAATGAGCAGTTCTTC. Amino acids: CASSVGGTSGTPSYNEQFF. Supplemented by reference TRBV9 and TRBJ2-1, the full variable domain reads DSGVTQTPKHLITATGQRVTLRCSPRSGDLSVYWYQQSLDQGLQFLIQYYNGEERAKGNILERFSAQQFPDLHSELNLSSLELGDSALYFCASSVGGTSGTPSYNEQFFGPGTRLTVL.

This clone has only one observation. CDR3 protein: CSVEGQGGFAFF. CDR3 coding DNA: TGCAGCGTTGAAGGGCAGGGGGGATTTGCTTTCTTT. The V gene is TRBV29-1, the J gene TRBJ1-1; 7 nucleotides agree with TRBD1. Germline trimming cut 1 base from V and 11 bases from J; bases unmatched to any gene: 7. The CDR3 length is 12 residues. The germline V gene encodes CDR1 SQVTM and CDR2 ANQGSEA.

The chain has TRBV29-1 and TRBJ2-6; 10 bases agree with TRBD1. The germline V gene has CDR1 SQVTM and CDR2 ANQGSEA. The ends lost 4 bases at V and 0 bases at J; junction bases unmatched: 0. There are 15 residues in the CDR3. Written as DNA, the CDR3 is TGCAGCGTTGGACAGGGGGCCTCTGGGGCCAACGTCCTGACTTTC. Residues: CSVGQGASGANVLTF.

This clone is a singleton in its sample. V gene TRBV6-5 combines with J gene TRBJ2-7, with unresolved D. This CDR3 is built from 13 residues. Germline V gene lookup returns CDR1 MNHEY and CDR2 SVGAGI. V was pared by 5 bases and J by 6 bases, with 14 bases between. As DNA, the CDR3 is TGTGCCAGCAGTATGGCAGACTCCGTCGAGCAGTACTTC. Protein product: CASSMADSVEQYF.

This rearrangement joins TRBV28 to TRBJ2-7, with D unclear. Germline CDR1 MDHEN, CDR2 SYDVKM. The CDR3 consists of 12 residues. V lost 2 bases and J lost 5, with 7 bases in between. The CDR3 coding sequence is TGTGCCAGCAGTTTACCCTGGCACGAGCAGTACTTC. This gives the protein CASSLPWHEQYF.

V is TRBV6-5 and J is TRBJ2-7, with a possible D match to TRBD1 (6 bases). V lost 11 bases and J 0 bases, leaving 11 bases between the germline ends. Per the germline V gene, CDR1 is MNHEY and CDR2 is SVGAGI. CDR3 length equals 12 residues. The CDR3, as DNA: TGTGCCGTCACAGGGACCTCCTACGAGCAGTACTTC. Its protein product is CAVTGTSYEQYF.

The gene calls are TRBV5-1 and TRBJ2-1; D remains ambiguous. The germline V and J ends were trimmed by 0 bases and 4 bases, with 8 bases remaining between them. From germline, CDR1 is SGHRS and CDR2 YFSETQ. The CDR3 length is 14 residues. The CDR3 region has the DNA TGCGCCAGCAGCTTGGATAACTATTACAATGAGCAGTTCTTC. Translated, it gives CASSLDNYYNEQFF.

The chain links TRBV13 to TRBJ2-1, with 8 bases lining up with TRBD2. The CDR3 totals 17 residues. The germline V gene encodes CDR1 PRHDT and CDR2 FYEKMQ (reference sequence). V shed 1 base and J 5 bases; nucleotides not matched to a gene: 10. Written as DNA, the CDR3 is TGTGCCAGCAGCTTAGCCGCCATAGCGGGGCCCAACAATGAGCAGTTCTTC. Residues: CASSLAAIAGPNNEQFF.

The chain employs TRBV2 and TRBJ2-7, with TRBD1 identical over 11 bases. Losses at the gene ends were 4 bases for V and 6 bases for J; bases not matched to a gene: 5. CDR3 length equals 14 residues. The germline V gene encodes CDR1 SNHLY and CDR2 FYNNEI. The CDR3 DNA is TGTGCCAGCAGTGTCGGGACAGGGGGTAGCGAGCAGTACTTC. This gives the protein CASSVGTGGSEQYF.

The DNA for the CDR3 is TGTGCCAGCAGCCGACCGGGACAGTCACCCTCATATGAAGCTTTCTTT. Its translation: CASSRPGQSPSYEAFF. The chain carries TRBV11-2 and TRBJ1-1, with TRBD1 identical over 7 bases. CDR1 SGHAT and CDR2 FQNNGV come from the germline V gene. This CDR3 is built from 16 residues. Trimming removed 5 bases from V and 7 bases from J; junction bases left unmatched: 16. Filled out from reference TRBV11-2 and TRBJ1-1, the complete variable domain reads EAGVAQSPRYKIIEKRQSVAFWCNPISGHATLYWYQQILGQGPKLLIQFQNNGVVDDSQLPKDRFSAERLKGVDSTLKIQPAKLEDSAVYLCASSRPGQSPSYEAFFGQGTRLTVV.

The chain uses TRBV10-3 and TRBJ1-1, with TRBD1 matching 8 bases. Germline CDR1 and CDR2: ENHRY and SYGVKD. The CDR3 loop spans 14 amino acids. Trimming at V came to 4 bases and at J to 3 bases, leaving 4 bases not matched to a gene. The CDR3: CAISGTGGDTEAFF. For the CDR3, the DNA is TGTGCCATCAGTGGCACAGGGGGTGACACTGAAGCTTTCTTT.

The chain combines TRBV29-1 with TRBJ2-5; 8 nucleotides line up with TRBD2. Trimming took 6 bases from V and 6 from J; bases not matched to a gene: 6. CDR1 and CDR2 from the germline V gene are SQVTM and ANQGSEA. There are 12 residues in the CDR3. The CDR3 nucleotides are TGCAGCGTGACTGCGGGAGGAAAGACCCAGTACTTC. Amino acid sequence: CSVTAGGKTQYF.

This chain uses TRBV4-1 with TRBJ2-6, with TRBD1 as a possible D gene (5 bases). CDR3 length: 17 amino acids. The V end was cut by 0 bases, the J end by 0 bases, with 9 bases between. Germline V gene lookup returns CDR1 MGHRA and CDR2 YSYEKL. The DNA for the CDR3 is TGCGCCAGCAGCCAAGAAGGGGCCCCCTCTGGGGCCAACGTCCTGACTTTC. Encoded protein: CASSQEGAPSGANVLTF.

The chain links TRBV6-1 to TRBJ1-5; TRBD1 matches 9 bases. The length of the CDR3 is 15 residues. Germline V gene data show CDR1 as MNHNS and CDR2 as SASEGT. V dropped 8 bases and J dropped 4; count of bases not matched to a gene: 9. The CDR3 region has the DNA TGTGCCAGCCACAGGGGGCTAGTGTGGAATCAGCCCCAGCATTTT. Amino acids: CASHRGLVWNQPQHF.

V usage is TRBV5-5 and J usage is TRBJ1-2; 8 bases are shared with TRBD1. The V and J ends lost 1 base and 2 bases, in that order; junction bases with no gene match: 4. This CDR3 spans 15 amino acids. Germline loops: CDR1 SGHKS, CDR2 YYEKEE (reference sequence). The CDR3 loop is CASSLQGARNYGYTF. As DNA, the CDR3 is TGTGCCAGCAGCTTGCAGGGGGCGAGGAACTATGGCTACACCTTC.

The chain has TRBV7-8 and TRBJ1-6, with 8 bases aligning to TRBD1. This CDR3 contains 16 residues. CDR1 is SGHVS and CDR2 is FQNEAQ in the germline V gene. V dropped 5 bases and J dropped 4; count of bases not matched to a gene: 7. The CDR3 coding sequence is TGTGCCAGCAGCGAGGACAGGGTCAATTATAATTCACCCCTCCACTTT. Encoded protein: CASSEDRVNYNSPLHF.

This chain uses TRBV6-6 with TRBJ1-3; D possibly corresponds to TRBD1 (5 bases). V was clipped by 2 bases and J by 5 bases, with 10 bases between them. This CDR3 spans 14 amino acids. Germline loops: CDR1 MNHNY, CDR2 SVGAGI (reference sequence). The DNA of the CDR3 is TGTGCCAGCAGTTACGTAGACAGCAGAAACACCATATATTTT. Translated, it gives CASSYVDSRNTIYF.

This chain links TRBV18 with TRBJ2-1, with 12 bases identical to TRBD2. CDR1 KGHSH and CDR2 LQKENI come from the germline V gene. The CDR3 covers 18 residues. J was trimmed by 8 bases and V by 4 bases; bases with no gene match: 15. The CDR3 DNA reads as TGTGCCAGCTCACGCCAACCTAGCGGGAGGGCCTCGGACGATGAGCAGTTCTTC. This codes for CASSRQPSGRASDDEQFF.

V gene TRBV19 combines with J gene TRBJ2-3; 7 nucleotides align to TRBD1. The CDR3 is 14 residues long. From germline, CDR1 is LNHDA and CDR2 SQIVND (reference sequence). Trimming took 5 bases from V and 3 from J; bases not matched to a gene: 5. This CDR3 reads CASSLGTVTDTQYF. Here the CDR3 DNA reads TGTGCCAGTAGTCTGGGGACAGTAACAGATACGCAGTATTTT.